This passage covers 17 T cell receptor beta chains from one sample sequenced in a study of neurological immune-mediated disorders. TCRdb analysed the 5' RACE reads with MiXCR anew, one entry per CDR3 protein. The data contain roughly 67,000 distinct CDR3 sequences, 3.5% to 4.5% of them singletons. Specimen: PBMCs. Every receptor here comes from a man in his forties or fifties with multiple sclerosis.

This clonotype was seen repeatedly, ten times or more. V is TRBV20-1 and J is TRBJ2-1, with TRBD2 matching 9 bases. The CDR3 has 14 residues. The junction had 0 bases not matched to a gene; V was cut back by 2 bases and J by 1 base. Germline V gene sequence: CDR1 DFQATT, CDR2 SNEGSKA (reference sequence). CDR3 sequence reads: CSARLAGSYNEQFF. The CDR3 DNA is TGCAGTGCTAGACTAGCGGGATCCTACAATGAGCAGTTCTTC.

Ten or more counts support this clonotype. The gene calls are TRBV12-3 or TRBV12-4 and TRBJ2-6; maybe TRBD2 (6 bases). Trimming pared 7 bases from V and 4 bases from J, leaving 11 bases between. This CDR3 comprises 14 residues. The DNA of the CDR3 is TGTGCCAGCAATCTAGCGAGCGGGGCCAACGTCCTGACTTTC. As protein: CASNLASGANVLTF.

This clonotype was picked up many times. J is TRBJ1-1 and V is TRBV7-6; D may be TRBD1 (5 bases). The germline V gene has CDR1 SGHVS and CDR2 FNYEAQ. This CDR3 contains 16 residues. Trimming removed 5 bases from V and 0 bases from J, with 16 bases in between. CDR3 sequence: CASSVSGGGLNTEAFF. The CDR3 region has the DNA TGTGCCAGCAGCGTATCCGGTGGGGGATTGAACACTGAAGCTTTCTTT. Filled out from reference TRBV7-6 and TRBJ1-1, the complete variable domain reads GAGVSQSPRYKVTKRGQDVALRCDPISGHVSLYWYRQALGQGPEFLTYFNYEAQQDKSGLPNDRFSAERPEGSISTLTIQRTEQRDSAMYRCASSVSGGGLNTEAFFGQGTRLTVV.

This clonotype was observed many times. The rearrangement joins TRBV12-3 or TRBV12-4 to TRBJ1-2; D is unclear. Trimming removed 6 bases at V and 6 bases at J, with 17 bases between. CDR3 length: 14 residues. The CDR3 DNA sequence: TGTGCCAGCAGGGCATTACTGGGGTCGGATGGCTACACCTTC. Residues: CASRALLGSDGYTF.

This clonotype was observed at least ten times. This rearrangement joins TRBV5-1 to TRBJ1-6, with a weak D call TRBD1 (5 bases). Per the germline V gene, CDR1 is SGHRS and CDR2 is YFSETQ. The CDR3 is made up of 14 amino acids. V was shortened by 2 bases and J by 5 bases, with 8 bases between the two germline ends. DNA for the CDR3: TGCGCCAGCAGCTTCGGCAGGGATAATTCACCCCTCCACTTT. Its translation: CASSFGRDNSPLHF.

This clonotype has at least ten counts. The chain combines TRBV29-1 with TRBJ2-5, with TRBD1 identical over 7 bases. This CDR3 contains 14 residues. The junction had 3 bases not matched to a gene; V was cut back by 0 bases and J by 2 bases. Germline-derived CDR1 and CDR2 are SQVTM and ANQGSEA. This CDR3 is CSVEDEDRQETQYF. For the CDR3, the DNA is TGCAGCGTTGAAGATGAGGACAGGCAAGAGACCCAGTACTTC.

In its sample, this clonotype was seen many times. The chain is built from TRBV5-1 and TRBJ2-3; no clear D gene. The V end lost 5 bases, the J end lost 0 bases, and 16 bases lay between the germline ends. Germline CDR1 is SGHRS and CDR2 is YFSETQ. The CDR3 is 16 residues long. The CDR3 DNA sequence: TGCGCCAGCAGTTCGTTTTCGGCCCTTAGCACAGATACGCAGTATTTT. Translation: CASSSFSALSTDTQYF.

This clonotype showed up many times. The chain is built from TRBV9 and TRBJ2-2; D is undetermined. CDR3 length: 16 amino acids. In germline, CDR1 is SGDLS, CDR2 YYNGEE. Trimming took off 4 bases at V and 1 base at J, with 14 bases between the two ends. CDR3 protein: CASSRERRQNTGELFF. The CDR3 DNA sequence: TGTGCCAGCAGCCGAGAACGGAGACAGAACACCGGGGAGCTGTTTTTT.

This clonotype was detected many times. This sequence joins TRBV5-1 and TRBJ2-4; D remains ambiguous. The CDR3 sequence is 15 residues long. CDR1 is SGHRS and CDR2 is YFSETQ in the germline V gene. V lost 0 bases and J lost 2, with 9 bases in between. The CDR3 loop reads CASSLAPTTKNIQYF. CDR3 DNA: TGCGCCAGCAGCTTGGCCCCGACAACCAAAAACATTCAGTACTTC.

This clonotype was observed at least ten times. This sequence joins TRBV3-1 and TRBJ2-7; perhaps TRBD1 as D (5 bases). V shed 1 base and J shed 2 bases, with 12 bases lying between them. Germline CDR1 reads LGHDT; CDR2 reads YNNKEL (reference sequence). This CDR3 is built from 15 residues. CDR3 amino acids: CASSQAPTVAYEQYF. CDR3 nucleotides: TGTGCCAGCAGCCAAGCTCCGACAGTTGCCTACGAGCAGTACTTC.

The DNA for the CDR3 is TGTGCCAGCAGTTTCGGTGGGGGAGTCCAGCCCCAGCATTTT. This translates into CASSFGGGVQPQHF. The chain carries TRBV12-3 or TRBV12-4 and TRBJ1-5, with D possibly TRBD1 on 5 matching bases. Trimming took off 3 bases at V and 7 bases at J, with 13 bases between the two ends. The CDR3 is made up of 14 amino acids.

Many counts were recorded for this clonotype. The CDR3: CASSPGPVAGELFF. The DNA for the CDR3 is TGTGCCAGCAGCCCCGGACCGGTGGCCGGGGAGCTGTTTTTT. The rearrangement links TRBV11-3 to TRBJ2-2, with no clear D. Germline V gene lookup returns CDR1 SGHNT and CDR2 YENEEA. V lost 5 bases to trimming and J lost 6 bases, with 13 bases between them. The CDR3 extends over 14 amino acids.

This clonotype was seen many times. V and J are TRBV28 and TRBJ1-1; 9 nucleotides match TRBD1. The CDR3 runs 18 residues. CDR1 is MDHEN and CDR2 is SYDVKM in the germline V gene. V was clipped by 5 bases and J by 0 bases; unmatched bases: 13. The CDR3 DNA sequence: TGTGCCAGCAGTCCCCTCCTCGGACAGGGGCGAATGAACACTGAAGCTTTCTTT. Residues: CASSPLLGQGRMNTEAFF.

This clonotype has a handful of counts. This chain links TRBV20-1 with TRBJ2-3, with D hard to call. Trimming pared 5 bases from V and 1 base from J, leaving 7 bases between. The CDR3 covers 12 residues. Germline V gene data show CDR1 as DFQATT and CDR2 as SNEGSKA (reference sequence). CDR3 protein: CSASLGTDTQYF. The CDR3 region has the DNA TGCAGTGCTTCCCTCGGCACAGATACGCAGTATTTT.

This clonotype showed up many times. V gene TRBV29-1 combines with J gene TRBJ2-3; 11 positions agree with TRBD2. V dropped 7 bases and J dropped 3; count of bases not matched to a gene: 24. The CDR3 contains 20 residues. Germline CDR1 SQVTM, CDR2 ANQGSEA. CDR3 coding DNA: TGCAGCGCCCACAAAGGACTAGCGGGTGGTGGGTGGGAGGAAACAGATACGCAGTATTTT. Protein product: CSAHKGLAGGGWEETDTQYF.

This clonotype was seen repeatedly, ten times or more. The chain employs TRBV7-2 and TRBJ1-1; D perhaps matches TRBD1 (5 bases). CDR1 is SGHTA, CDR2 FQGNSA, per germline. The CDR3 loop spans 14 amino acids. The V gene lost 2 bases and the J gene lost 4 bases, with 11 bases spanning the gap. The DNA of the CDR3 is TGTGCCAGCAGCTTATCTCGGGACGGCACTGAAGCTTTCTTT. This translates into CASSLSRDGTEAFF. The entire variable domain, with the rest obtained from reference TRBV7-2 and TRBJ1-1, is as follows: GAGVSQSPSNKVTEKGKDVELRCDPISGHTALYWYRQSLGQGLEFLIYFQGNSAPDKSGLPSDRFSAERTGGSVSTLTIQRTQQEDSAVYLCASSLSRDGTEAFFGQGTRLTVV.

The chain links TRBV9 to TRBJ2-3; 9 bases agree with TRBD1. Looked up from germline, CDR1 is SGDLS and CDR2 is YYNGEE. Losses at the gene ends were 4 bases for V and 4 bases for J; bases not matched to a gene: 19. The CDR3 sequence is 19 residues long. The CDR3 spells CASSPNPGRTGERADTQYF. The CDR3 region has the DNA TGTGCCAGCAGCCCCAATCCAGGGCGGACAGGGGAACGCGCAGATACGCAGTATTTT.